Below, 31 T cell receptor beta chains from the same sample are listed, as sequenced in a study of PD-1 blockade in classical Hodgkin lymphoma. The sample's time point: cycle 4 day 1 (C4D1), after more than five weeks of nivolumab. There was relapse after autologous stem cell transplantation in every patient, and there was variation in brentuximab vedotin exposure. Profiling relied on immunoSEQ multiplex PCR, and the TCRdb table lists in-frame clones only, not all of them. The table has almost 95,000 clones, 65% to 85% seen once. The source material was peripheral blood mononuclear cells (PBMCs), sampled before the fourth cycle of nivolumab. The receptors here all came from a human donor with classical Hodgkin lymphoma.

This rearrangement joins TRBV28 to TRBJ2-1; perhaps TRBD2 as D (6 bases). This CDR3 comprises 16 residues. The V gene's germline CDR1 is MDHEN and CDR2 SYDVKM. V lost 7 bases to trimming and J lost 3 bases, with 19 bases between them. The CDR3 coding sequence is TGTGCCAGCACCTCCTTGGGGGGTTCTGGCTACAATGAGCAGTTCTTC. Protein: CASTSLGGSGYNEQFF.

As to this clone: At the DNA level, this CDR3 is encoded by other sequences in the same sample as well. The chain couples TRBV10-3 to TRBJ2-3, with TRBD2 as a possible D gene (5 bases). The V end lost 0 bases, the J end lost 3 bases, and 7 bases lay between the germline ends. This CDR3 contains 14 residues. The germline V gene has CDR1 ENHRY and CDR2 SYGVKD. In nucleotides, the CDR3 is TGTGCCATCAGTGAGTCTACGGGAACAGATACGCAGTATTTT. Its translation: CAISESTGTDTQYF.

The CDR3 DNA is TGTGCCAGCAGCCCCCAGAGCGCAGGGGCGAGGGAGACCCAGTACTTC. This translates into CASSPQSAGARETQYF. This sequence joins TRBV9 and TRBJ2-5; D might be TRBD1 (6 bases). The CDR3 covers 16 residues. With 4 bases removed from V and 5 bases from J, the gap between germline ends came to 21 bases. In germline, CDR1 is SGDLS, CDR2 YYNGEE.

The V and J genes are TRBV14 and TRBJ2-5, with D uncertain. The germline V and J ends were trimmed by 3 bases and 4 bases, with 9 bases remaining between them. This CDR3 comprises 13 residues. Per the germline V gene, CDR1 is SGHDN and CDR2 is FVKESK. CDR3 nucleotide sequence: TGTGCCAGCAGCCAGCAGGTGCGAGAGACCCAGTACTTC. Its protein product is CASSQQVRETQYF.

This chain links TRBV14 with TRBJ1-1; D perhaps matches TRBD1 (5 bases). Germline V CDR1 and CDR2: SGHDN, FVKESK. The V gene lost 2 bases and the J gene lost 3 bases, with 16 bases spanning the gap. The CDR3 spans 16 residues. The CDR3 is CASSQFLWGLDTEAFF. The CDR3 bases are TGTGCCAGCAGCCAATTCCTTTGGGGGTTAGACACTGAAGCTTTCTTT.

This sequence joins TRBV19 and TRBJ2-5; D may match TRBD1 or TRBD2 (5 bases each). The V gene lost 5 bases and the J gene lost 7 bases, with 17 bases spanning the gap. Per germline, CDR1 LNHDA and CDR2 SQIVND (reference sequence). The CDR3 runs to 14 residues. The CDR3 region is CASSPGTLVGTQYF. The CDR3 DNA reads TGTGCCAGTAGTCCCGGGACCCTGGTTGGGACCCAGTACTTC.

In its sample, this clone was seen a few times. The chain joins TRBV7-9 to TRBJ2-3; perhaps TRBD1 as D (5 bases). Trimming removed 3 bases from V and 3 bases from J, with 7 bases in between. The CDR3 runs 13 residues. Per the germline V gene, CDR1 is SEHNR and CDR2 is FQNEAQ (reference sequence). The CDR3 DNA follows: TGTGCCAGCAGCTTCAGACAGACAGATACGCAGTATTTT. It specifies CASSFRQTDTQYF. Full variable domain (outside the CDR3, taken from reference TRBV7-9 and TRBJ2-3): DTGVSQNPRHKITKRGQNVTFRCDPISEHNRLYWYRQTLGQGPEFLTYFQNEAQLEKSRLLSDRFSAERPKGSFSTLEIQRTEQGDSAMYLCASSFRQTDTQYFGPGTRLTVL.

This clone has only a few counts. CDR3 DNA sequence: TGTGCCAGCTCACCACCCAGTCCAAGGGGCTACGAGCAGTACTTC. It yields the protein CASSPPSPRGYEQYF. V is TRBV18 and J is TRBJ2-7; possible D gene TRBD1, 5 bases. With 0 bases removed from V and 3 bases from J, the gap between germline ends came to 12 bases. Germline V gene lookup returns CDR1 KGHSH and CDR2 LQKENI. CDR3 length: 15 amino acids.

The rearrangement joins TRBV7-2 to TRBJ2-2; D remains ambiguous. The length of the CDR3 is 14 residues. Germline V gene sequence: CDR1 SGHTA, CDR2 FQGNSA. V was clipped by 5 bases and J by 4 bases, with 11 bases between them. CDR3 sequence reads: CASSPIPGTGELFF. CDR3 in DNA: TGTGCCAGCAGCCCCATTCCTGGCACCGGGGAGCTGTTTTTT.

The chain has TRBV4-1 and TRBJ2-5; TRBD1 or TRBD2 may be the D gene (5 bases each). V lost 0 bases and J lost 2, with 10 bases in between. The CDR3 is 15 amino acids. Germline V CDR1 and CDR2: MGHRA, YSYEKL. CDR3 protein: CASSQDPGRQETQYF. CDR3 sequence (DNA): TGCGCCAGCAGCCAAGACCCGGGACGGCAAGAGACCCAGTACTTC.

The rearrangement links TRBV9 to TRBJ1-2; 10 bases line up with TRBD1. This CDR3 comprises 15 residues. Germline CDR1 is SGDLS and CDR2 is YYNGEE. V was clipped by 5 bases and J by 5 bases; unmatched bases: 9. CDR3 sequence: CASSDSGTGVYGYTF. The CDR3 DNA sequence: TGTGCCAGCAGTGATTCCGGGACAGGGGTTTATGGCTACACCTTC.

In its sample, this clone is medium-sized. The CDR3 reads CASSLSRGDTGELFF. The CDR3 region has the DNA TGCGCCAGCAGCCTCTCCAGGGGAGACACCGGGGAGCTGTTTTTT. The chain joins TRBV4-1 to TRBJ2-2; D possibly corresponds to TRBD1 (6 bases). Trimming took off 4 bases at V and 3 bases at J, with 12 bases between the two ends. Germline loops: CDR1 MGHRA, CDR2 YSYEKL. This CDR3 has 15 residues.

V and J are TRBV7-9 and TRBJ2-7, with 9 bases matching TRBD1. The CDR3 is made up of 17 amino acids. Germline CDR1 and CDR2: SEHNR and FQNEAQ (reference sequence). The V segment lost 2 bases and the J segment 5 bases; nucleotides outside the gene matches: 13. The CDR3 here is CASSLKGPGTGIHEQYF. The CDR3 nucleotides read TGTGCCAGCAGCTTAAAGGGACCCGGGACAGGGATCCACGAGCAGTACTTC.

This chain links TRBV28 with TRBJ1-4; the D is unclear. Germline assignment: CDR1 MDHEN and CDR2 SYDVKM. This CDR3 comprises 14 residues. V was cut by 4 bases and J by 5 bases, with 11 bases left in between. Written as DNA, the CDR3 is TGTGCCAGCAGTTCAGGACGGCTCAATGAAAAACTGTTTTTT. Translating gives CASSSGRLNEKLFF. Full variable domain (rest looked up from reference TRBV28 and TRBJ1-4): DVKVTQSSRYLVKRTGEKVFLECVQDMDHENMFWYRQDPGLGLRLIYFSYDVKMKEKGDIPEGYSVSREKKERFSLILESASTNQTSMYLCASSSGRLNEKLFFGSGTQLSVL.

The chain joins TRBV14 to TRBJ2-7; weak D call: TRBD1 (5 bases). V was cut by 0 bases and J by 6 bases, with 12 bases left in between. CDR1 and CDR2 from the germline V gene are SGHDN and FVKESK. This CDR3 region has 14 residues. The CDR3 reads CASSQEVRVGEQYF. CDR3 in DNA: TGTGCCAGCAGCCAAGAGGTCAGGGTGGGCGAGCAGTACTTC.

The chain links TRBV19 to TRBJ2-7; 7 bases fit TRBD1. Germline-derived CDR1 and CDR2 are LNHDA and SQIVND (reference sequence). CDR3 length equals 14 residues. V shed 11 bases, J shed 2 bases, and the junction held 12 bases outside the gene matches. CDR3 DNA: TGTGCCCCGATGGGGTGGGACAGACCCTACGAGCAGTACTTC. This gives the protein CAPMGWDRPYEQYF.

V is TRBV15 and J is TRBJ1-4; tentative D call: TRBD1 (6 bases). CDR1 and CDR2 (germline): LNHNV, YYDKDF (reference sequence). The CDR3 consists of 16 residues. Trimming took off 0 bases at V and 4 bases at J, with 12 bases between the two ends. DNA of the CDR3: TGTGCCACCAGCAGAGATCTGCAGGGGTATAATGAAAAACTGTTTTTT. It translates to CATSRDLQGYNEKLFF.

J is TRBJ2-5 and V is TRBV25-1; no firm D call. This CDR3 contains 13 residues. The germline V gene encodes CDR1 MGHDK and CDR2 SYGVNS. Deletions cut 3 bases from V and 5 bases from J, with 10 bases between. CDR3 DNA: TGTGCCAGCAGTGAGGTGGGCCGGGAGACCCAGTACTTC. Encoded protein: CASSEVGRETQYF.

This chain uses TRBV11-2 with TRBJ1-2; no firm D call. Trimming took off 5 bases at V and 6 bases at J, with 19 bases between the two ends. Looked up from germline, CDR1 is SGHAT and CDR2 is FQNNGV. The CDR3 is 15 amino acids. The CDR3 sequence is CASSPSGASSDGYTF. The CDR3 DNA is TGTGCCAGCAGCCCCTCGGGCGCGTCCTCGGATGGCTACACCTTC.

The chain links TRBV5-1 to TRBJ2-7; tentative D call: TRBD1 (6 bases). Germline CDR1 SGHRS, CDR2 YFSETQ. The CDR3 length is 17 residues. V gave up 3 bases and J gave up 2 bases, with 21 bases separating them. The CDR3, as DNA: TGCGCCAGCAGCTGGGATATCAGGGGCGAGCAAGCCTACGAGCAGTACTTC. As protein: CASSWDIRGEQAYEQYF.

This chain links TRBV27 with TRBJ1-3; 9 nucleotides match TRBD1. Germline V CDR1 and CDR2: MNHEY, SMNVEV (reference sequence). J was trimmed by 0 bases and V by 9 bases; bases with no gene match: 15. The CDR3 is 18 residues long. The CDR3 bases are TGTGCCAGACGGGACAGGGTGCCCAGGGGCTACTCTGGAAACACCATATATTTT. Its protein product is CARRDRVPRGYSGNTIYF.

The rearrangement joins TRBV27 to TRBJ1-2; TRBD1 is a possible D gene (6 bases). This CDR3 is 13 amino acids long. The germline gives CDR1 MNHEY, CDR2 SMNVEV (reference sequence). V dropped 6 bases and J dropped 5 bases, with 13 bases sitting between them. The CDR3 sequence: CASSSWGQYGYTF. The CDR3 nucleotides read TGTGCCAGCAGCTCCTGGGGGCAGTATGGCTACACCTTC.

This sequence joins TRBV28 and TRBJ1-3, with D unclear. The CDR3 has 14 amino acids. CDR1 and CDR2 (germline): MDHEN, SYDVKM. Between the trimmed V and J ends, which lost 4 bases and 3 bases, there was a span of 10 bases. The CDR3 DNA follows: TGTGCCAGCAGTTCCCCACCTATTGGAAACACCATATATTTT. Protein product: CASSSPPIGNTIYF.

The chain combines TRBV7-6 with TRBJ1-3, with D hard to call. Trimming stripped 4 bases from V and 4 bases from J, with 11 bases between. Per germline, CDR1 SGHVS and CDR2 FNYEAQ. This CDR3 is 14 amino acids long. The CDR3 region is CASSSINTGNTIYF. CDR3 bases: TGTGCCAGCAGCTCCATTAATACCGGAAACACCATATATTTT.

The rearrangement links TRBV2 to TRBJ2-7, with D perhaps TRBD1 or TRBD2 (5 bases each). V was trimmed by 6 bases and J by 2 bases, leaving 8 bases between them. CDR3 length: 12 amino acids. The germline V gene has CDR1 SNHLY and CDR2 FYNNEI. CDR3 loop: CASRGRTYEQYF. The CDR3 DNA follows: TGTGCCAGCAGGGGACGAACCTACGAGCAGTACTTC.

This chain links TRBV9 with TRBJ2-1, with a tentative D call TRBD2 (5 bases). V was shortened by 1 base and J by 3 bases, with 11 bases between the two germline ends. Looked up from germline, CDR1 is SGDLS and CDR2 is YYNGEE. The CDR3 is 15 amino acids. The CDR3 sequence is CASSVRIGDYNEQFF. In DNA, the CDR3 is TGTGCCAGCAGCGTAAGGATCGGGGACTACAATGAGCAGTTCTTC.

The V call is TRBV6-5, the J call TRBJ1-2; D not resolved. Per the germline V gene, CDR1 is MNHEY and CDR2 is SVGAGI. The CDR3 has 15 amino acids. The germline V and J ends were trimmed by 5 bases and 4 bases, with 17 bases remaining between them. DNA for the CDR3: TGTGCCAGCAGTCACAACGACGGAGGCCCCTATGGCTACACCTTC. Amino acids: CASSHNDGGPYGYTF.

This clone was observed a handful of times. V gene TRBV6-5 combines with J gene TRBJ1-1; TRBD1 is a possible D gene (5 bases). V dropped 2 bases and J dropped 1 base, with 11 bases sitting between them. The germline gives CDR1 MNHEY, CDR2 SVGAGI. The CDR3 consists of 15 residues. CDR3 DNA sequence: TGTGCCAGCAGTTACCGGGGGGTTGGGAACACTGAAGCTTTCTTT. Encoded protein: CASSYRGVGNTEAFF.

This clone appeared a single time. The rearrangement uses TRBV28 and TRBJ2-7; 13 bases are shared with TRBD2. CDR3 size: 16 residues. The V gene's germline CDR1 is MDHEN and CDR2 SYDVKM. J gave up 1 base and V 6 bases, and 6 bases lay outside the gene matches. The CDR3 DNA follows: TGTGCCAGCAGCCCTGGGACTAGCGGGATATCCTACGAGCAGTACTTC. As protein: CASSPGTSGISYEQYF.

The V call is TRBV7-2, the J call TRBJ1-5; perhaps TRBD1 as D (6 bases). Trimming shortened V by 5 bases and J by 2 bases, and 16 bases separated the two germline ends. Germline values: CDR1 SGHTA, CDR2 FQGNSA. This CDR3 contains 16 residues. CDR3 nucleotides: TGTGCCAGCAGCCTCGCCACAGGGTTCGGCAATCAGCCCCAGCATTTT. This encodes CASSLATGFGNQPQHF.

The J gene is TRBJ2-7, the V gene TRBV6-5; unclear D gene. Trimming took off 7 bases at V and 2 bases at J, with 12 bases between the two ends. Per the germline V gene, CDR1 is MNHEY and CDR2 is SVGAGI. This CDR3 has 13 amino acids. The CDR3 DNA reads as TGTGCCAGCACCCAAGCCCCAACCTACGAGCAGTACTTC. Its translation: CASTQAPTYEQYF.